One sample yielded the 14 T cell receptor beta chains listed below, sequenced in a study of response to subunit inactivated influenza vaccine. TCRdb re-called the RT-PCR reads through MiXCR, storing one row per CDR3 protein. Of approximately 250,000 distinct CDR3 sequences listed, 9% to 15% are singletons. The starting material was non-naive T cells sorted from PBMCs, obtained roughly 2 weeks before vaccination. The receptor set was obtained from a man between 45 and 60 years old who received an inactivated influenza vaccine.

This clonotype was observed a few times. CDR3 sequence: CATQGGAGTGELFF. CDR3 nucleotide sequence: TGTGCCACCCAGGGAGGGGCCGGGACCGGGGAGCTGTTTTTT. The chain recombines TRBV12-3 or TRBV12-4 with TRBJ2-2; the match to TRBD2 covers 7 bases. CDR3 size: 14 residues. The junction had 10 bases not matched to a gene; V was cut back by 10 bases and J by 5 bases.

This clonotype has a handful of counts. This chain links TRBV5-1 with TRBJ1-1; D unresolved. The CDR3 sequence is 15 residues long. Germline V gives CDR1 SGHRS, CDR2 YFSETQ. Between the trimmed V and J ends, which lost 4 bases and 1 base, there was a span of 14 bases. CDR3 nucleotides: TGCGCCAGCAGCCCTTTATCGACAAAGAACACTGAAGCTTTCTTT. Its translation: CASSPLSTKNTEAFF. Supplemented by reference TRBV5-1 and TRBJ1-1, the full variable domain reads KAGVTQTPRYLIKTRGQQVTLSCSPISGHRSVSWYQQTPGQGLQFLFEYFSETQRNKGNFPGRFSGRQFSNSRSEMNVSTLELGDSALYLCASSPLSTKNTEAFFGQGTRLTVV.

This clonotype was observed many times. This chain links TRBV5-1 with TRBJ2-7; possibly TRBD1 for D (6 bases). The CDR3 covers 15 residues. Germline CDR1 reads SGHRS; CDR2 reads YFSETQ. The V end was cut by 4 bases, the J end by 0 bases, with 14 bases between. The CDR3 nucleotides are TGCGCCAGCAGCCTCCAGGGGTCTCACTCCTACGAGCAGTACTTC. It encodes CASSLQGSHSYEQYF.

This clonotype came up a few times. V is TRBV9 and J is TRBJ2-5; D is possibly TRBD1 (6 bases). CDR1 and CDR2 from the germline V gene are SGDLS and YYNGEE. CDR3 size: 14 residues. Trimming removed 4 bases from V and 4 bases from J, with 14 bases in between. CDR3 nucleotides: TGTGCCAGCAGCATCTCAGGGGTGGGAGAGACCCAGTACTTC. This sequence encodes CASSISGVGETQYF. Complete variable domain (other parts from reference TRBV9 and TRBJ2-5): DSGVTQTPKHLITATGQRVTLRCSPRSGDLSVYWYQQSLDQGLQFLIQYYNGEERAKGNILERFSAQQFPDLHSELNLSSLELGDSALYFCASSISGVGETQYFGPGTRLLVL.

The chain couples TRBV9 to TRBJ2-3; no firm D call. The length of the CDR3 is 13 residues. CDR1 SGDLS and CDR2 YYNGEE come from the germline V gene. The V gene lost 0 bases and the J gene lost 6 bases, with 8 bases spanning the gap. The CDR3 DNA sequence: TGTGCCAGCAGCGTAGCTACGTCGGATACGCAGTATTTT. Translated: CASSVATSDTQYF.

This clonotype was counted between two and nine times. For the CDR3, the DNA is TGTGCCAGCAGTGAATCAGAGGTTTCCACCTACGAGCAGTACTTC. Its translation: CASSESEVSTYEQYF. The chain recombines TRBV25-1 with TRBJ2-7; the D is unclear. CDR3 length: 15 residues. V was pared by 1 base and J by 2 bases, with 12 bases between. CDR1 is MGHDK and CDR2 is SYGVNS in the germline V gene.

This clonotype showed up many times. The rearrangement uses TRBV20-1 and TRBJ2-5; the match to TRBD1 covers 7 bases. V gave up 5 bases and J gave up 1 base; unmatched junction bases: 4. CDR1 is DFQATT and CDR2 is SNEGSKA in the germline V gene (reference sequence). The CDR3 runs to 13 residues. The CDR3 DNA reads TGCAGTGCTTCGGACAGGAGCCAAGAGACCCAGTACTTC. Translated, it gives CSASDRSQETQYF.

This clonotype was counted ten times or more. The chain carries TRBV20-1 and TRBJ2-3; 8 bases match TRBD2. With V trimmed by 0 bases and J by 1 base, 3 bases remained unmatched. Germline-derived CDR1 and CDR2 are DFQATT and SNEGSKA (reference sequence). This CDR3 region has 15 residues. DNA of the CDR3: TGCAGTGCTAGAGATTCCGGGAGGGGCACAGATACGCAGTATTTT. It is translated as CSARDSGRGTDTQYF.

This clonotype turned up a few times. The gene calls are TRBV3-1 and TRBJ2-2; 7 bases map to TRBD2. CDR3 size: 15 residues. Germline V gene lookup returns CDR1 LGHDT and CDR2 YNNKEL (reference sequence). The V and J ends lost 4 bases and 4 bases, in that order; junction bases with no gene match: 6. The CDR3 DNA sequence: TGTGCCAGCAGCCGAGGCGGGAGCCGCACCGGGGAGCTGTTTTTT. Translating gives CASSRGGSRTGELFF.

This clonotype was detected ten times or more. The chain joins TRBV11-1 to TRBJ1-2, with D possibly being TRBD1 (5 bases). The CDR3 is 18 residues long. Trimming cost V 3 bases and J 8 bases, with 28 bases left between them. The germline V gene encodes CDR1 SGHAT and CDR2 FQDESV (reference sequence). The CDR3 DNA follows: TGTGCCAGCAGCTTCGGCCAGGGCGGGGGTCGCGGGGTTGGAGGCTACACCTTC. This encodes CASSFGQGGGRGVGGYTF.

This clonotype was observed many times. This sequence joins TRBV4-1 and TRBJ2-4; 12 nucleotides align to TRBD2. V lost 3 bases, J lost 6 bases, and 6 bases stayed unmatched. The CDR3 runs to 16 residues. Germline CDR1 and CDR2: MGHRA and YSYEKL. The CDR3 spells CASSQELAGGLNIQYF. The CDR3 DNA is TGCGCCAGCAGCCAGGAACTAGCGGGGGGCCTAAACATTCAGTACTTC.

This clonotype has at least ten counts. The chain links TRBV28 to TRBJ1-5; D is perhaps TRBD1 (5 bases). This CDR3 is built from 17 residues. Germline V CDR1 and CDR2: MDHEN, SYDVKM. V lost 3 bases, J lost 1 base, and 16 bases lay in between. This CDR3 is CASSFIGGWASNQPQHF. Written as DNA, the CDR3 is TGTGCCAGCAGTTTTATTGGGGGGTGGGCGAGCAATCAGCCCCAGCATTTT.

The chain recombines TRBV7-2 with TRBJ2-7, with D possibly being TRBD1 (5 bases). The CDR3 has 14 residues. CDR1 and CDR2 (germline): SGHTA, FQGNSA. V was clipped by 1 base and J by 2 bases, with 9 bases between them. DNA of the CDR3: TGTGCCAGCAGCTTAGTTGTACAGGCCTACGAGCAGTACTTC. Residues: CASSLVVQAYEQYF.

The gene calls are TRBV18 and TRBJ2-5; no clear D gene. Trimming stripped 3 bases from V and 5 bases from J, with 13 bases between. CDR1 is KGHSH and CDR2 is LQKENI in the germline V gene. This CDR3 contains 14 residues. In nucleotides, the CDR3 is TGTGCCAGCTCACCCCCATACCAACGGGAGACCCAGTACTTC. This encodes CASSPPYQRETQYF.